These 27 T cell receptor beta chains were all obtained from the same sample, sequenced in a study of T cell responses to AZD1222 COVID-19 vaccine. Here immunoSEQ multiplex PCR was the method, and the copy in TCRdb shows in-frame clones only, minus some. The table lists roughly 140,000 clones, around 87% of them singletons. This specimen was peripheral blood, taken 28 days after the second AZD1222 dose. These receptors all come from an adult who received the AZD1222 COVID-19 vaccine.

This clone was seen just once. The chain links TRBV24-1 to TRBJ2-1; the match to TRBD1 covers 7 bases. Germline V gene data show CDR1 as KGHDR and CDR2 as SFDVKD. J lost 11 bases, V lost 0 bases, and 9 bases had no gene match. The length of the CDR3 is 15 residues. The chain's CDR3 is CATSDLRQGYRKQFF. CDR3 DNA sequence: TGTGCCACCAGTGATTTGAGACAGGGCTACAGGAAGCAGTTCTTC.

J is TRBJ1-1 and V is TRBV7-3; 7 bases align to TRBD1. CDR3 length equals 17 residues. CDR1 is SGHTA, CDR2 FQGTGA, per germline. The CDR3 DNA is TGTGCAGCTTGCCAGAGCCGGAGGGAGGGGGCGGGCACTGAAGCTTTCTTT. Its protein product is CAACQSRREGAGTEAFF. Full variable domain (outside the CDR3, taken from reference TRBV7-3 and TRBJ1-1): GAGVSQTPSNKVTEKGKYVELRCDPISGHTALYWYRQSLGQGPEFLIYFQGTGAADDSGLPNDRFFAVRPEGSVSTLKIQRTERGDSAVYLCAACQSRREGAGTEAFFGQGTRLTVV.

The CDR3 is CASSLRGRQGGGEAFF. The CDR3 coding sequence is TGTGCCAGCAGCTTAAGGGGTCGCCAGGGGGGTGGTGAAGCTTTCTTT. The V gene is TRBV7-3, the J gene TRBJ1-1; 7 bases align to TRBD1. The V gene end was trimmed by 1 base and the J gene end by 7 bases; junction bases not matched to a gene: 12. The CDR3 consists of 16 residues. Germline CDR1 and CDR2: SGHTA and FQGTGA.

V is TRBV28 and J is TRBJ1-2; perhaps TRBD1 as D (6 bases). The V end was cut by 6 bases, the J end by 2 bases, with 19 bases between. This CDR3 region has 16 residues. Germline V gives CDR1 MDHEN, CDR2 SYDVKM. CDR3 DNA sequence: TGTGCCAGCAGGAAAAGGGGGGGAGGGTACAACTATGGCTACACCTTC. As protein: CASRKRGGGYNYGYTF.

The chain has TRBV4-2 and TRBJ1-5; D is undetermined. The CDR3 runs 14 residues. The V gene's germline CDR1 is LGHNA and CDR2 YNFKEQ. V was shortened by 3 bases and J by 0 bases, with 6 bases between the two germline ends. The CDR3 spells CASSQDPSNQPQHF. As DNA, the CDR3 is TGTGCCAGCAGCCAGGACCCTAGCAATCAGCCCCAGCATTTT.

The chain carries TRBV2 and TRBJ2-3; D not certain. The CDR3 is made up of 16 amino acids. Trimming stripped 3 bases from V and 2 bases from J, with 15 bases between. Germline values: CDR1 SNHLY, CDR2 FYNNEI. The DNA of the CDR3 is TGTGCCAGCAGTGATTGGGGAAAGGGATCCACAGATACGCAGTATTTT. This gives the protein CASSDWGKGSTDTQYF.

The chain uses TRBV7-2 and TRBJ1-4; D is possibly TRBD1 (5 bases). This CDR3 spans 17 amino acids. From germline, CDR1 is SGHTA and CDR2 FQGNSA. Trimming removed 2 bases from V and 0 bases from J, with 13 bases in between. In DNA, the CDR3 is TGTGCCAGCAGCTTATCCTCTACGGGGGCAACTAATGAAAAACTGTTTTTT. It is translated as CASSLSSTGATNEKLFF.

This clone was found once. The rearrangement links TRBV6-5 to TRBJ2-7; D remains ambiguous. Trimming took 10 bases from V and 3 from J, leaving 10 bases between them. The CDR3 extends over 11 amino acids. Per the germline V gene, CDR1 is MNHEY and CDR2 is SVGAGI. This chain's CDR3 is CATQAVYEQYF. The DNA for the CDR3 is TGTGCCACGCAGGCGGTCTACGAGCAGTACTTC.

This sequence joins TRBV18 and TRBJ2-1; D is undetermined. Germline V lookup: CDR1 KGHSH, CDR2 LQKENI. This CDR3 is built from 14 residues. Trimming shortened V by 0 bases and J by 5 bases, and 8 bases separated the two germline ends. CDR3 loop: CASSPPNLDNEQFF. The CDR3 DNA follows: TGTGCCAGCTCACCACCGAACCTGGACAATGAGCAGTTCTTC.

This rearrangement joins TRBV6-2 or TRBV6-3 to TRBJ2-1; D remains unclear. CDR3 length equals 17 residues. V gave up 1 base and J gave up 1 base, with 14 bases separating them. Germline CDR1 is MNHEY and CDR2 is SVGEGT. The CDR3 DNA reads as TGTGCCAGCAGTTACTGGACCTTGACCCCTTCCTACAATGAGCAGTTCTTC. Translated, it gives CASSYWTLTPSYNEQFF.

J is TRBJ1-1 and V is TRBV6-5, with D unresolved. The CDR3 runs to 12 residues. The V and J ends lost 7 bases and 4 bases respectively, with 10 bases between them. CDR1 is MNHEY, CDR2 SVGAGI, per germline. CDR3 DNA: TGTGCCAGCAATCCGTCCCTCACTGAAGCTTTCTTT. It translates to CASNPSLTEAFF.

Here the CDR3 reads CASSAGTGRSNQPQHF. The CDR3 DNA reads as TGTGCCAGCAGTGCTGGGACAGGGAGGAGCAATCAGCCCCAGCATTTT. V is TRBV27 and J is TRBJ1-5; 9 bases match TRBD1. V was clipped by 5 bases and J by 1 base; unmatched bases: 6. CDR1 and CDR2 from the germline V gene are MNHEY and SMNVEV (reference sequence). This CDR3 has 16 amino acids.

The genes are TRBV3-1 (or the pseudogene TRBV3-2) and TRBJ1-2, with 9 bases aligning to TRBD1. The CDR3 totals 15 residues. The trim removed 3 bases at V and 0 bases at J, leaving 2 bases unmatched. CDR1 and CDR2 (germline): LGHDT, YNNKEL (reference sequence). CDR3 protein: CASSQRQGANYGYTF. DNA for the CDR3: TGTGCCAGCAGCCAGAGACAGGGGGCTAACTATGGCTACACCTTC.

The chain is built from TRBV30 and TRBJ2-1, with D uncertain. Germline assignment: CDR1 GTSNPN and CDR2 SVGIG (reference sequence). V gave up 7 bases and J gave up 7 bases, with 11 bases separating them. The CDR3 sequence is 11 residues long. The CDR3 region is CAYGWANEQFF. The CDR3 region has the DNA TGTGCCTATGGATGGGCGAATGAGCAGTTCTTC.

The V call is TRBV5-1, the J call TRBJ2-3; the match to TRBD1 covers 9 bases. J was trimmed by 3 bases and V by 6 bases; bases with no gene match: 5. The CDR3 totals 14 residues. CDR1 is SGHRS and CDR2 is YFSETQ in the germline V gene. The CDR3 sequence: CASNRGQLTDTQYF. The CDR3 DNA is TGCGCCAGCAACAGGGGGCAATTGACAGATACGCAGTATTTT.

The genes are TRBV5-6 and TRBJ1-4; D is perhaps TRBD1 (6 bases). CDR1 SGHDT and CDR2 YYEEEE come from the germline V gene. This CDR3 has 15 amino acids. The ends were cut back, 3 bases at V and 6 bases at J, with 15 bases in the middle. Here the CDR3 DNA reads TGTGCCAGCAGCTCCATACTGGACAGTGATGAAAAACTGTTTTTT. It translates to CASSSILDSDEKLFF.

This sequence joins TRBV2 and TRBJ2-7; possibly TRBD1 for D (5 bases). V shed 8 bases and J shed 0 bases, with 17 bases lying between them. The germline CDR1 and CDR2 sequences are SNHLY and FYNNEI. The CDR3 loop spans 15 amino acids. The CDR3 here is CASGAPWQNSYEQYF. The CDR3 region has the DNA TGTGCCAGCGGGGCGCCGTGGCAGAACTCCTACGAGCAGTACTTC. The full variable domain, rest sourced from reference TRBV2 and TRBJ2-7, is EPEVTQTPSHQVTQMGQEVILRCVPISNHLYFYWYRQILGQKVEFLVSFYNNEISEKSEIFDDQFSVERPDGSNFTLKIRSTKLEDSAMYFCASGAPWQNSYEQYFGPGTRLTVT.

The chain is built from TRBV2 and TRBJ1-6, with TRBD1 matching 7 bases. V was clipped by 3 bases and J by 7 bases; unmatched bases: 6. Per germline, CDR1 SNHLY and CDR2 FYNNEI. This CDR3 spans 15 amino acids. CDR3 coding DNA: TGTGCCAGCAGTGATATCGGACAGGTGAATTCACCCCTCCACTTT. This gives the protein CASSDIGQVNSPLHF.

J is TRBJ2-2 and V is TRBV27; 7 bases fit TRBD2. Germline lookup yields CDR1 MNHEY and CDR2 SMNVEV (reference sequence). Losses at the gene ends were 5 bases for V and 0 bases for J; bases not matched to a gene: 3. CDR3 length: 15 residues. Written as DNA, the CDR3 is TGTGCCAGCAGTAGGGACTACCCGAACACCGGGGAGCTGTTTTTT. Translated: CASSRDYPNTGELFF.

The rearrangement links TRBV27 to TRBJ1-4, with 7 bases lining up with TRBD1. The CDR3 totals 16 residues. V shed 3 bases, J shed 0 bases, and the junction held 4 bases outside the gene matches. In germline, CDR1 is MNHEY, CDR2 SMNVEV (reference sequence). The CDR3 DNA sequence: TGTGCCAGCAGTTTGACCGGGACAGCAACTAATGAAAAACTGTTTTTT. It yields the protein CASSLTGTATNEKLFF.

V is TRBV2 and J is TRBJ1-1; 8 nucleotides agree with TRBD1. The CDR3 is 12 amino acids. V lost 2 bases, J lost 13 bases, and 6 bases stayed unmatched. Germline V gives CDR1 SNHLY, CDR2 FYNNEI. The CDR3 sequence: CASSELDRVGFF. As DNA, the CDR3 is TGTGCCAGCAGTGAATTGGACAGGGTTGGTTTCTTT.

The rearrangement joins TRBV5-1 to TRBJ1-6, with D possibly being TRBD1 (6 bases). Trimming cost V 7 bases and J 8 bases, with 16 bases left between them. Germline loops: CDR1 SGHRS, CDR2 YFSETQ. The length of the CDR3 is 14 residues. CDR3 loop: CASQAQGGDSPLHF. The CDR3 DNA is TGCGCCAGCCAAGCCCAAGGGGGAGATTCACCCCTCCACTTT.

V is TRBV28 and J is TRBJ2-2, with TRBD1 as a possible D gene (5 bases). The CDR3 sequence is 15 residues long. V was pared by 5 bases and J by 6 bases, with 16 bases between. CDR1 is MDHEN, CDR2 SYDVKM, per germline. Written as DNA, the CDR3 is TGTGCCAGCAGTAGATTTCAGGGTCAGTCCGGGGAGCTGTTTTTT. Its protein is CASSRFQGQSGELFF.

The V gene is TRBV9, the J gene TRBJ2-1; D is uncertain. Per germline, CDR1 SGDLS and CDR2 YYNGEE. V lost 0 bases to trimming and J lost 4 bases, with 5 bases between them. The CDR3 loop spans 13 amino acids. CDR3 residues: CASSVDRYNEQFF. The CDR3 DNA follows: TGTGCCAGCAGCGTAGACCGGTACAATGAGCAGTTCTTC.

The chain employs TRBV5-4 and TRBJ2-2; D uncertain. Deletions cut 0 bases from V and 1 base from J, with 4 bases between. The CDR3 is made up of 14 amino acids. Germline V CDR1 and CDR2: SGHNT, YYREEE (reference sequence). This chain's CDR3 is CASSLGRNTGELFF. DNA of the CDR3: TGTGCCAGCAGCTTGGGGAGGAACACCGGGGAGCTGTTTTTT.

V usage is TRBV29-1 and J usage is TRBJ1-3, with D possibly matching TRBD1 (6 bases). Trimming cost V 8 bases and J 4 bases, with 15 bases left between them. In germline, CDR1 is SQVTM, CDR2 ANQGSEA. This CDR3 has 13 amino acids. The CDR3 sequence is CSTAGVAGNTIYF. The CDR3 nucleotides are TGCAGCACCGCAGGGGTCGCGGGAAACACCATATATTTT.

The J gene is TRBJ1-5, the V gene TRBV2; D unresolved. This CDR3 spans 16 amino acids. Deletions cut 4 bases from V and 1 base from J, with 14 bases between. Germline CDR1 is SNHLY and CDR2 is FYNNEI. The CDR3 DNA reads TGTGCCAGCAGTGTGGGGTTACCGCGGAGCAATCAGCCCCAGCATTTT. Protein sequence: CASSVGLPRSNQPQHF.